The next 21 T cell receptor beta chains were all read from a single sample in a study of blood T cells in healthy people across ages. Combining a sample-barcoded 5' primer with a J-beta primer mix, a second PCR ran for roughly 6 to 12 cycles. TCRdb processed the 5' RACE reads anew with MiXCR; each CDR3 protein has one entry. The data contain about 690,000 distinct CDR3 sequences, roughly two fifths of them singletons. Sample: blood. These receptors all come from an elderly man in good health.

This clonotype was counted between two and nine times. The chain joins TRBV6-5 to TRBJ2-5; unclear D gene. The CDR3 contains 14 residues. Trimming shortened V by 0 bases and J by 3 bases, and 8 bases separated the two germline ends. Germline V gives CDR1 MNHEY, CDR2 SVGAGI. CDR3 sequence (DNA): TGTGCCAGCAGTTACTCCCAGGTGGAAGAGACCCAGTACTTC. The encoded protein is CASSYSQVEETQYF.

This clonotype has a handful of counts. The chain employs TRBV4-3 and TRBJ1-5; D possibly corresponds to TRBD1 (6 bases). CDR1 and CDR2 (germline): LGHNA, YSLEER. The V and J ends lost 4 bases and 2 bases respectively, with 12 bases between them. CDR3 length equals 15 residues. The DNA of the CDR3 is TGCGCCAGCAGCCCCGAACGGGGGCGCAATCAGCCCCAGCATTTT. Translated: CASSPERGRNQPQHF.

A word on this clonotype: The junction differs from germline at one of its ends, possibly a read error. The chain joins TRBV4-3 to TRBJ2-6; perhaps D is TRBD1 or TRBD2 (6 bases each). This CDR3 is 18 amino acids long. CDR1 LGHNA and CDR2 YSLEER come from the germline V gene. The DNA for the CDR3 is TGCGCCAGCAGCCAAGACCCCGGTGGGGGGCGTGAGGCCGACGTCCTGACTTTC. This encodes CASSQDPGGGREADVLTF.

With regard to this clonotype: Germline and junction disagree at one end, which may indicate a read error. This chain connects TRBV7-2 to TRBJ1-4; D remains ambiguous. The CDR3 has 14 amino acids. Per germline, CDR1 SGHTA and CDR2 FQGNSA. CDR3 coding DNA: TGTGCCAGCAGCGTAGCAGGAACGGGGGAAAAACTGTTTTTT. It translates to CASSVAGTGEKLFF.

The chain has TRBV20-1 and TRBJ2-3; maybe TRBD2 (5 bases). Trimming removed 3 bases from V and 4 bases from J, with 11 bases in between. CDR3 length: 13 residues. Looked up from germline, CDR1 is DFQATT and CDR2 is SNEGSKA (reference sequence). CDR3 protein: CSASEGSPDTQYF. The CDR3 DNA sequence: TGCAGTGCTAGTGAGGGTAGCCCAGATACGCAGTATTTT.

Regarding this clonotype: This likely comes from a read error, as the CDR3 has no conserved phenylalanine or tryptophan at its end. The CDR3 is CASSHGIYEQYI. CDR3 DNA: TGCGCCAGCAGCCACGGGATCTACGAGCAGTACATC. V usage is TRBV5-1 and J usage is TRBJ2-7, with a possible D match to TRBD2 (5 bases). Trimming removed 4 bases from V and 3 bases from J, with 8 bases in between. Germline CDR1 SGHRS, CDR2 YFSETQ. The CDR3 length is 12 residues.

This clonotype was counted many times. The chain has TRBV12-3 or TRBV12-4 and TRBJ2-1; TRBD2 aligns across 11 bases. With 6 bases clipped from V and 8 bases from J, the junction kept 6 bases outside the gene matches. The CDR3 contains 14 residues. The CDR3 DNA follows: TGTGCCAGCAGCCTAGCGGGGGGCGTTTATGAGCAGTTCTTC. Translation gives CASSLAGGVYEQFF.

Concerning this clonotype itself: A clone one base away is much larger, so this may be a read error. The chain joins TRBV4-1 to TRBJ2-1, with 9 bases lining up with TRBD1. This CDR3 contains 19 residues. The germline V gene has CDR1 MGHRA and CDR2 YSYEKL. The CDR3 spells CASSQARQGGLRSYDEQFF. CDR3 DNA sequence: TGCGCCAGCAGCCAAGCTAGACAGGGGGGGCTCCGCTCCTACGATGAGCAGTTCTTC.

This clonotype showed up just a few times. The genes are TRBV12-3 or TRBV12-4 and TRBJ2-5, with D perhaps being TRBD1 or TRBD2 (5 bases each). Trimming removed 7 bases from V and 5 bases from J, with 14 bases in between. The CDR3 contains 13 residues. CDR3 DNA sequence: TGTGCCAGCACCACGGGATGGGGGGAGACCCAGTACTTC. It specifies CASTTGWGETQYF.

This clonotype was found many times. The V call is TRBV19, the J call TRBJ2-7, with 10 bases fitting TRBD1. CDR1 and CDR2 from the germline V gene are LNHDA and SQIVND (reference sequence). V gave up 7 bases and J gave up 2 bases; unmatched junction bases: 2. The CDR3 extends over 13 amino acids. The CDR3 DNA reads as TGTGCCAGTAAAGGGACAGGGGCCTACGAGCAGTACTTC. This translates into CASKGTGAYEQYF.

The chain combines TRBV15 with TRBJ2-5; 10 bases agree with TRBD2. In germline, CDR1 is LNHNV, CDR2 YYDKDF (reference sequence). Trimming cost V 5 bases and J 11 bases; bases outside gene matches: 14. CDR3 length: 15 amino acids. The DNA of the CDR3 is TGTGCCACCAGCCCGGCTAGCGGGAGTAGAGATGAGCAGTACTTC. Protein: CATSPASGSRDEQYF.

This clonotype was detected only a few times. This chain uses TRBV5-1 with TRBJ2-1; 13 bases line up with TRBD2. Germline loops: CDR1 SGHRS, CDR2 YFSETQ. The V segment lost 2 bases and the J segment 15 bases; nucleotides outside the gene matches: 11. The CDR3 runs to 15 residues. For the CDR3, the DNA is TGCGCCAGCAGCTTTTCCCTGACTAGCGGGGGGCCGCTGTTCTTC. Encoded protein: CASSFSLTSGGPLFF.

In regard to this clonotype: A much larger clone lies one base from this, so it may be a read error. This chain joins TRBV7-2 and TRBJ2-5; 7 bases are shared with TRBD2. CDR1 is SGHTA and CDR2 is FQGNSA in the germline V gene. The CDR3 contains 15 residues. The CDR3 sequence is CASSSGGTIQETRYF. CDR3 sequence (DNA): TGTGCCAGCAGCTCTGGGGGGACTATACAAGAGACCCGGTACTTC.

The table lists this clonotype with a few counts. The chain uses TRBV20-1 and TRBJ2-2; D call uncertain. CDR1 and CDR2 (germline): DFQATT, SNEGSKA (reference sequence). The V end lost 5 bases, the J end lost 1 base, and 14 bases lay between the germline ends. This CDR3 is built from 15 residues. The DNA for the CDR3 is TGCAGTGCTGGGGAACTCGTGGGGAACACCGGGGAGCTGTTTTTT. Protein product: CSAGELVGNTGELFF.

J is TRBJ1-4 and V is TRBV20-1; 7 nucleotides line up with TRBD1. CDR1 and CDR2 from the germline V gene are DFQATT and SNEGSKA (reference sequence). V lost 4 bases and J lost 10; bases outside the gene matches: 12. The CDR3 is 14 amino acids. CDR3 residues: CSAKGGQIGGKLFF. Written as DNA, the CDR3 is TGCAGTGCTAAGGGGGGACAGATCGGAGGAAAACTGTTTTTT.

V and J are TRBV7-9 and TRBJ2-7, with 9 bases that match TRBD1. V was clipped by 2 bases and J by 7 bases; unmatched bases: 9. This CDR3 region has 15 residues. Germline V CDR1 and CDR2: SEHNR, FQNEAQ (reference sequence). CDR3 in amino acids: CASSLTGGVYNEQYF. As DNA, the CDR3 is TGTGCCAGCAGCTTAACAGGGGGCGTCTACAATGAGCAGTACTTC.

This clonotype was counted a few times. This chain joins TRBV6-6 and TRBJ1-2, with D unresolved. Trimming stripped 8 bases from V and 1 base from J, with 17 bases between. The CDR3 contains 15 residues. The germline V gene has CDR1 MNHNY and CDR2 SVGAGI (reference sequence). The CDR3 sequence is CASVEGHTFNYGYTF. CDR3 nucleotide sequence: TGTGCCAGCGTGGAAGGTCATACATTTAACTATGGCTACACCTTC.

The chain uses TRBV3-1 and TRBJ2-5, with 8 positions matching TRBD2. The junction had 13 bases not matched to a gene; V was cut back by 4 bases and J by 3 bases. The CDR3 spans 17 residues. The germline V gene encodes CDR1 LGHDT and CDR2 YNNKEL (reference sequence). CDR3 coding DNA: TGTGCCAGCAGCCCTCCTTGGGTTAGCGGGGCCAAAGAGACCCAGTACTTC. Residues: CASSPPWVSGAKETQYF.

This chain uses TRBV6-2 or TRBV6-3 with TRBJ2-1; perhaps TRBD2 as D (6 bases). The length of the CDR3 is 16 residues. The germline V gene encodes CDR1 MNHEY and CDR2 SVGEGT. V dropped 4 bases and J dropped 5 bases, with 18 bases sitting between them. The CDR3 DNA reads as TGTGCCAGCAGTTCCTCAGCCCCCCTAGCGAACAATGAGCAGTTCTTC. It yields the protein CASSSSAPLANNEQFF.

Only a few counts were recorded for this clonotype. The rearrangement links TRBV7-9 to TRBJ2-1; weak D call: TRBD1 (6 bases). This CDR3 is built from 15 residues. From germline, CDR1 is SEHNR and CDR2 FQNEAQ (reference sequence). V was shortened by 2 bases and J by 0 bases, with 8 bases between the two germline ends. The CDR3 DNA is TGTGCCAGCAGCTTATTGGACAGCTCCTACAATGAGCAGTTCTTC. Translated: CASSLLDSSYNEQFF.

CDR3 protein: CASSYWGWDGKDTEAFF. Written as DNA, the CDR3 is TGTGCCAGCAGTTATTGGGGATGGGACGGAAAAGACACTGAAGCTTTCTTT. This chain uses TRBV6-5 with TRBJ1-1, with D maybe TRBD1 (5 bases). V was pared by 3 bases and J by 3 bases, with 20 bases between. In germline, CDR1 is MNHEY, CDR2 SVGAGI. The CDR3 spans 17 residues.